Below, one T cell receptor beta chain is given with its context. Its antigen is unidentified. The sample originates from a study of T cell responses to AZD1222 COVID-19 vaccine. Turning to the study itself: Recipients boosted at about 4 weeks or about 12 weeks are pooled. Findings and caveats of the study: In a largely white British group with more females than males, clonal diversity was possibly underestimated. Unmutated variant regions are reportedly targeted by nearly half of spike-specific TCRs. Vaccine-associated CD4 TCRs ranged over spike, dominating at 160-218 and 743-854.

The germline CDR1 and CDR2 sequences are SGHRS and YFSETQ. Trimming cost V 0 bases and J 6 bases, with 13 bases left between them. CDR3 length equals 14 residues. Sequenced by immunoSEQ multiplex PCR; TCRdb stores in-frame clones only, minus some. The table has around 140,000 clones, 85% to 90% seen once. The TCR sequence derives from an adult in good health. V is TRBV5-1 and J is TRBJ2-7; D possibly corresponds to TRBD2 (5 bases). This specimen consisted of peripheral blood, obtained on day 0 of AZD1222 vaccination. CDR3 nucleotides: TGCGCCAGCAGCTTGGCTCTCACTAGAAGCGAGCAGTACTTC. Protein product: CASSLALTRSEQYF.